The present entry profiles one TCR beta chain with its context. How the authors handled the data: It was from reference gene primer amplification that nucleated cell counts were estimated. Clones were read by immunoSEQ multiplex PCR, and TCRdb kept only the in-frame ones, dropping some. V and J calls and clone size are given by that table; D and trimming were obtained from the DNA. The sample includes some 250,000 clones, nearly 90% seen only once; the top ten take about 0.7%. These data come from a study of blood T cell repertoires in COVID-19. Study as a whole: Acute-phase and convalescent COVID-19 samples originated in the United States, Italy and Spain. Nucleic acid was either cDNA or gDNA, and it came from T cells, B-cell-depleted T cells, or PBMCs.

Sequenced material: peripheral blood. The source of this sequence is a human donor in a cohort sampled during active COVID-19.

CDR3 bases: TGTGCCAGCAGCCCGGGACAGGTTAGCTCTGGGGCCAACGTCCTGACTTTC. Residues: CASSPGQVSSGANVLTF. The chain employs TRBV7-3 and TRBJ2-6, with 8 bases matching TRBD1. With 5 bases clipped from V and 0 bases from J, the junction kept 6 bases outside the gene matches. CDR3 length equals 17 residues. CDR1 is SGHTA, CDR2 FQGTGA, per germline.